A single T cell receptor beta chain is shown here with its context. Its specificity is unknown. There are 14 residues in the CDR3. Trimming pared 4 bases from V and 11 bases from J, leaving 17 bases between. Looked up from germline, CDR1 is MNHEY and CDR2 is SVGAGI. This record comes from a study of shared clonotypes between healthy human individuals. Across the whole study: A donor's plate count was three for CD4 naive and three for CD4 memory; CD8 naive had two and CD8 memory one.

Study findings and constraints: The study found approximately 5% of naive CD4 clonotypes shared across a few donors. Donors were few, which limited the genetic and exposure-history diversity represented.

TCRdb keeps only in-frame clones here, not all; method: immunoSEQ multiplex PCR. Seen here are hundreds of thousands of clones, almost 97% observed once, and the top ten hold 0.05% to 0.07%. Sequences were obtained from naive CD4+ T cells sorted from blood. As for subset: CD45RA+ positively selected. V usage is TRBV6-5 and J usage is TRBJ1-4, with D unclear. This TCR was recovered from a woman younger than 45 in good health. Written as DNA, the CDR3 is TGTGCCAGCAGTTCCGACATTACTCCCCCTAAACTGTTTTTT. Translation: CASSSDITPPKLFF.